One sample yielded the 2 T cell receptor beta chains listed below, sequenced in a study of T cell responses to AZD1222 COVID-19 vaccine. Generated by immunoSEQ multiplex PCR, the TCRdb table keeps only in-frame clones and is missing some. Altogether about 92,000 clones are present, around 90% being singletons, with the ten largest covering around 5.8%. The specimen comprised peripheral blood, sampled on day 0 of AZD1222 vaccination. These TCRs come from an adult in good health.

This clone was observed once. V gene TRBV10-3 combines with J gene TRBJ1-4; D remains ambiguous. Trimming cost V 10 bases and J 3 bases, with 21 bases left between them. Germline CDR1 reads ENHRY; CDR2 reads SYGVKD. The CDR3 loop spans 16 amino acids. CDR3 in DNA: TGTGCCAGCAAAGGTGGAAACTGGGCAGCTAATGAAAAACTGTTTTTT. This gives the protein CASKGGNWAANEKLFF.

V usage is TRBV28 and J usage is TRBJ1-5; D ambiguous. V was clipped by 6 bases and J by 3 bases, with 24 bases between them. The V gene's germline CDR1 is MDHEN and CDR2 SYDVKM. The CDR3 has 18 residues. CDR3 sequence reads: CASSQLMALSPNNQPQHF. DNA of the CDR3: TGTGCCAGCAGCCAACTTATGGCCCTCTCCCCCAACAATCAGCCCCAGCATTTT.